This T cell receptor (beta chain) originates from a study of kidney transplant recipient with SARS-CoV-2 infection (dated by TCRdb to 2020 to 2023). Sequencing instrument: Illumina MiSeq. The peripheral T cell repertoire was profiled for human TCRbeta genes. The source study handled its data this way. To account for variability over time, differences in clonotype abundance were tested using beta-binomial modelling. Expanded clonotypes were screened against the ImmuneCODE reference database of SARS-CoV-2-associated TCRs and mapped to viral genome regions. Additional analyses of the repertoire looked at TRBV gene usage, CDR3 length, CDR3 amino acid overlap between time points, clonotype abundance distributions and Jaccard similarity. The public reads were run again by TCRdb, first through fastp at Q25 and then through MiXCR, and only productive beta chains were kept. All rows with the same CDR3 protein become a single entry with the most common DNA and genes. The V and J calls, along with clone size, are taken from TCRdb and not from the paper's own processing. The table for this sample lists under 250,000 distinct CDR3 sequences; about 28% of them were counted only once. The biggest ten clones account for around 6.8% of the sample.

This clonotype was observed many times. Its antigen is still unknown. No base quality values were provided; no much bigger clone lies one nucleotide off. The sample's time point label is to be understood as: pre-pandemic baseline sample and day 111 after first positive SARS-CoV-2 test. As encoded in the germline V gene (reference sequence), CDR1 is MNHEY while CDR2 is SMNVEV. Compared with germline, V lacks 6 bases and J lacks 6 bases; bases without a gene match: 8. The CDR3 starts with the cysteine, ends with the phenylalanine, and has 15 residues. This entry keeps only the CDR3 DNA: 45 bases, framed from base 1.

The sample was a blood sample, taken at baseline and between days 110 and 120 from a kidney transplant recipient. This clonotype was obtained from a young adult male patient who had COVID-19 and was a kidney transplant recipient. Donor T cells from the graft may be present among the T cells after a transplant. This chain is built from TRBV27 and TRBJ2-1, and TRBD1 aligns with 10 junction nucleotides. The CDR3 region: CASSRPGQGINEQFF. In nucleotide form, the sequence is TGTGCCAGCAGCCGACCGGGACAGGGGATCAATGAGCAGTTCTTC.